These 23 T cell receptor beta chains share one sample of origin, sequenced in a study of OX40 agonist ivuxolimab in advanced cancers. The repertoire was sequenced with immunoSEQ multiplex PCR; TCRdb's copy has only in-frame clones and lacks some. The sample shows fewer than 90,000 clones, approximately 90% of them seen only once. The sample here was CD4+ or CD8+ T cells sorted from blood, taken in a trial of the OX40 agonist ivuxolimab. The origin of the receptors is an adult with an advanced solid tumor such as melanoma, head and neck, liver or kidney cancer.

The chain carries TRBV6-5 and TRBJ2-2; D possibly corresponds to TRBD1 (6 bases). The CDR3 spans 13 residues. The germline CDR1 and CDR2 sequences are MNHEY and SVGAGI. Trimming took off 6 bases at V and 5 bases at J, with 10 bases between the two ends. CDR3 amino acids: CASSRTETGELFF. The CDR3 nucleotides are TGTGCCAGCAGCCGGACAGAAACCGGGGAGCTGTTTTTT.

CDR3 in DNA: TGTGCCAGCAGCTTAGCCTGGGGAGGAAACACCATATATTTT. Amino acids: CASSLAWGGNTIYF. This rearrangement joins TRBV7-9 to TRBJ1-3, with D unclear. Trimming cost V 0 bases and J 4 bases, with 7 bases left between them. Germline V CDR1 and CDR2: SEHNR, FQNEAQ (reference sequence). The CDR3 sequence is 14 residues long.

This chain uses TRBV7-9 with TRBJ1-1; D not resolved. The CDR3 spans 16 residues. V dropped 5 bases and J dropped 0 bases, with 16 bases sitting between them. The V gene's germline CDR1 is SEHNR and CDR2 FQNEAQ (reference sequence). The CDR3: CASSPVAAAMNTEAFF. The CDR3 coding sequence is TGTGCCAGCAGCCCTGTGGCAGCAGCTATGAACACTGAAGCTTTCTTT.

This clone was counted once. Here the CDR3 reads CASGLSPSASGRGPGELFF. CDR3 coding DNA: TGTGCTAGTGGTTTGTCCCCGTCGGCTAGCGGCCGGGGGCCCGGGGAGCTGTTTTTT. The chain joins TRBV12-5 to TRBJ2-2, with D maybe TRBD2 (7 bases). V dropped 2 bases and J dropped 6 bases, with 25 bases sitting between them. Germline V gives CDR1 LGHNT, CDR2 FRNRAP. The CDR3 has 19 residues.

The V call is TRBV6-1, the J call TRBJ1-5, with 10 bases aligning to TRBD1. J lost 4 bases, V lost 6 bases, and 3 bases had no gene match. Per germline, CDR1 MNHNS and CDR2 SASEGT. The CDR3 is 14 amino acids. DNA of the CDR3: TGTGCCAGCAGGGACAGGGGGGGGAATCAGCCCCAGCATTTT. Its translation: CASRDRGGNQPQHF.

The rearrangement joins TRBV21-1 to TRBJ2-7. TRBV21-1 is recorded as a pseudogene. The CDR3 extends over 12 amino acids. The CDR3 loop is CASSHARREQYF. The CDR3 DNA reads as TGTGCCAGCAGCCACGCCCGTCGCGAGCAGTACTTC.

This sequence joins TRBV5-1 and TRBJ1-1; no definite D call. The CDR3 is made up of 14 amino acids. The V gene lost 0 bases and the J gene lost 0 bases, with 6 bases spanning the gap. In germline, CDR1 is SGHRS, CDR2 YFSETQ. The CDR3 DNA reads as TGCGCCAGCAGCTTGGCATTAGTGAACACTGAAGCTTTCTTT. This codes for CASSLALVNTEAFF.

This chain connects TRBV4-2 to TRBJ1-1; possibly TRBD1 for D (5 bases). Trimming took 4 bases from V and 2 from J, leaving 8 bases between them. The CDR3 covers 13 residues. CDR1 is LGHNA and CDR2 is YNFKEQ in the germline V gene. This CDR3 reads CASSRGGNTEAFF. For the CDR3, the DNA is TGTGCCAGCAGCCGGGGGGGAAACACTGAAGCTTTCTTT.

The chain couples TRBV7-2 to TRBJ1-1; no definite D call. The length of the CDR3 is 13 residues. V lost 1 base, J lost 7 bases, and 10 bases lay in between. Germline CDR1 SGHTA, CDR2 FQGNSA. The CDR3 loop is CASSLGGFDEAFF. In DNA form, the CDR3 reads TGTGCCAGCAGCTTAGGAGGATTTGATGAAGCTTTCTTT. Looking up the rest from reference TRBV7-2 and TRBJ1-1 gives the full variable domain: GAGVSQSPSNKVTEKGKDVELRCDPISGHTALYWYRQSLGQGLEFLIYFQGNSAPDKSGLPSDRFSAERTGGSVSTLTIQRTQQEDSAVYLCASSLGGFDEAFFGQGTRLTVV.

V is TRBV28 and J is TRBJ1-2, with 9 positions matching TRBD1. With 5 bases clipped from V and 4 bases from J, the junction kept 5 bases outside the gene matches. Germline V CDR1 and CDR2: MDHEN, SYDVKM. This CDR3 is built from 14 residues. The CDR3 DNA is TGTGCCAGCAGTGCCGGGACAGGGCGCTATGGCTACACCTTC. Amino acids: CASSAGTGRYGYTF.

The gene calls are TRBV5-1 and TRBJ2-5, with TRBD1 matching over 7 bases. Germline V gene data show CDR1 as SGHRS and CDR2 as YFSETQ. V dropped 4 bases and J dropped 0; count of bases not matched to a gene: 3. CDR3 size: 14 residues. CDR3 region: CASSQGQYQETQYF. Here the CDR3 DNA reads TGCGCCAGCAGCCAGGGACAGTACCAAGAGACCCAGTACTTC. Full variable domain (outside the CDR3, taken from reference TRBV5-1 and TRBJ2-5): KAGVTQTPRYLIKTRGQQVTLSCSPISGHRSVSWYQQTPGQGLQFLFEYFSETQRNKGNFPGRFSGRQFSNSRSEMNVSTLELGDSALYLCASSQGQYQETQYFGPGTRLLVL.

The sample holds a few counts of this clone. This chain uses TRBV20-1 with TRBJ2-7; no clear D gene. The germline V gene has CDR1 DFQATT and CDR2 SNEGSKA (reference sequence). With 6 bases removed from V and 3 bases from J, the gap between germline ends came to 9 bases. The CDR3 contains 11 residues. The CDR3 coding sequence is TGCAGTGCGTTGACTGACTACGAGCAGTACTTC. Its translation is CSALTDYEQYF.

This clone was found once. This sequence joins TRBV6-5 and TRBJ2-3; no firm D call. The CDR3 loop spans 14 amino acids. Germline V CDR1 and CDR2: MNHEY, SVGAGI. The ends were cut back, 5 bases at V and 0 bases at J, with 9 bases in the middle. The CDR3 is CASSRAFSTDTQYF. Here the CDR3 DNA reads TGTGCCAGCAGTCGGGCCTTTAGCACAGATACGCAGTATTTT.

Only one count was recorded for this clone. This chain connects TRBV2 to TRBJ2-7; TRBD1 aligns across 9 bases. The CDR3 covers 15 residues. The V gene end was trimmed by 2 bases and the J gene end by 5 bases; junction bases not matched to a gene: 7. CDR1 and CDR2 (germline): SNHLY, FYNNEI. The chain's CDR3 is CASSEQGQGIHEQYF. CDR3 nucleotides: TGTGCCAGCAGTGAACAGGGACAGGGTATCCACGAGCAGTACTTC.

The chain employs TRBV30 and TRBJ1-4; D is possibly TRBD1 (6 bases). CDR3 length equals 15 residues. Trimming removed 4 bases from V and 7 bases from J, with 19 bases in between. Germline loops: CDR1 GTSNPN, CDR2 SVGIG (reference sequence). The DNA of the CDR3 is TGTGCCTGGAACCCGCGGGGGCAGGGGAGTGAAAAACTGTTTTTT. Amino acid sequence: CAWNPRGQGSEKLFF.

V usage is TRBV5-1 and J usage is TRBJ1-1, with D maybe TRBD1 (6 bases). CDR1 is SGHRS and CDR2 is YFSETQ in the germline V gene. The CDR3 contains 18 residues. Trimming pared 0 bases from V and 1 base from J, leaving 19 bases between. The CDR3 spells CASSLGIYGTRRNTEAFF. In nucleotides, the CDR3 is TGCGCCAGCAGCTTGGGAATCTATGGGACACGGAGGAACACTGAAGCTTTCTTT.

The chain couples TRBV5-1 to TRBJ1-4; unclear D gene. CDR3 length equals 14 residues. Trimming stripped 0 bases from V and 3 bases from J, with 6 bases between. Germline V gene data show CDR1 as SGHRS and CDR2 as YFSETQ. The CDR3 spells CASSLGDPNEKLFF. The CDR3 DNA is TGCGCCAGCAGCTTGGGGGATCCTAATGAAAAACTGTTTTTT.

The genes are TRBV19 and TRBJ1-2; D remains unclear. CDR1 is LNHDA and CDR2 is SQIVND in the germline V gene (reference sequence). This CDR3 region has 12 residues. Trimming took 3 bases from V and 6 from J, leaving 8 bases between them. The CDR3 coding sequence is TGTGCCAGTAGTATGTTAGGGAATGGCTACACCTTC. Translated: CASSMLGNGYTF.

This chain connects TRBV27 to TRBJ1-4; a weak D match, TRBD1 (5 bases). The CDR3 is made up of 15 amino acids. The germline gives CDR1 MNHEY, CDR2 SMNVEV (reference sequence). V gave up 6 bases and J gave up 5 bases, with 16 bases separating them. CDR3 region: CASSPTDLINEKLFF. CDR3 bases: TGTGCCAGCAGCCCGACAGACCTAATCAATGAAAAACTGTTTTTT.

The chain employs TRBV5-4 and TRBJ1-4; 9 positions agree with TRBD1. With V trimmed by 3 bases and J by 5 bases, 5 bases remained unmatched. This CDR3 contains 15 residues. Germline V lookup: CDR1 SGHNT, CDR2 YYREEE (reference sequence). The CDR3 loop reads CASSSGGQGNEKLFF. DNA for the CDR3: TGTGCCAGCAGCTCCGGAGGACAGGGGAATGAAAAACTGTTTTTT.

In this sample, this clone turned up once. The genes are TRBV5-6 and TRBJ1-2; 7 nucleotides line up with TRBD1. This CDR3 has 16 amino acids. Germline V gene data show CDR1 as SGHDT and CDR2 as YYEEEE. Trimming cost V 2 bases and J 4 bases; bases outside gene matches: 11. Written as DNA, the CDR3 is TGTGCCAGCAGCTTATCCGAGGGGGCCAGAGGCTATGGCTACACCTTC. This gives the protein CASSLSEGARGYGYTF.

This chain connects TRBV28 to TRBJ2-7, with TRBD1 matching over 11 bases. With V trimmed by 6 bases and J by 4 bases, 8 bases remained unmatched. The germline CDR1 and CDR2 sequences are MDHEN and SYDVKM. This CDR3 is 15 amino acids long. The CDR3 region is CASSPGTGGRYEQYF. DNA for the CDR3: TGTGCCAGCAGCCCAGGGACAGGGGGTCGGTACGAGCAGTACTTC. Full variable domain (rest looked up from reference TRBV28 and TRBJ2-7): DVKVTQSSRYLVKRTGEKVFLECVQDMDHENMFWYRQDPGLGLRLIYFSYDVKMKEKGDIPEGYSVSREKKERFSLILESASTNQTSMYLCASSPGTGGRYEQYFGPGTRLTVT.

V usage is TRBV14 and J usage is TRBJ1-5, with 7 bases identical to TRBD1. The CDR3 covers 13 residues. Germline V gives CDR1 SGHDN, CDR2 FVKESK. Trimming cost V 3 bases and J 4 bases; bases outside gene matches: 0. CDR3: CASSHRGNQPQHF. CDR3 coding DNA: TGTGCCAGCAGCCACAGGGGGAATCAGCCCCAGCATTTT.